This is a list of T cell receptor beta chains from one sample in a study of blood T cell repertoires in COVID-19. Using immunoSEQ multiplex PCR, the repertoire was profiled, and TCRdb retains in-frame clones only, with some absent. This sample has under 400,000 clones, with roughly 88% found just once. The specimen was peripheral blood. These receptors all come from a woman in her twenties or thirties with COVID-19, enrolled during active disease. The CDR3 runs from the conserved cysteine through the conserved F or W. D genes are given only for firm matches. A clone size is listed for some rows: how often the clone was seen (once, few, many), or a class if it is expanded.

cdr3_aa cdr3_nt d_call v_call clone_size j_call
CASSEALAGANVLTF TGTGCCAGCAGTGAGGCTTTGGCTGGGGCCAACGTCCTGACTTTC - TRBV28 - TRBJ2-6
CASSVWDRSYEQYF TGTGCCAGTAGTGTATGGGACAGATCCTACGAGCAGTACTTC TRBD1 TRBV19 - TRBJ2-7
CASSKLALSTDTQYF TGTGCCAGTAGTAAACTAGCGCTGAGCACAGATACGCAGTATTTT TRBD2 TRBV19 - TRBJ2-3
CASSYSTGRDTEAFF TGTGCCAGCAGTTACTCGACAGGGCGGGACACTGAAGCTTTCTTT TRBD1 TRBV6-5 - TRBJ1-1
CASSSSGTGNTGELFF TGCGCCAGCAGCTCCTCCGGGACAGGGAACACCGGGGAGCTGTTTTTT TRBD1 TRBV5-1 - TRBJ2-2
CASSARLAPGTGELFF TGTGCCAGCAGCGCCCGACTAGCCCCCGGGACCGGGGAGCTGTTTTTT TRBD2 TRBV11-3 - TRBJ2-2
CASRDTSTDTQYF TGTGCCAGCAGGGACACCAGCACAGATACGCAGTATTTT - TRBV28 few TRBJ2-3
CAWSDGGGTEAFF TGTGCCTGGAGTGATGGGGGAGGGACTGAAGCTTTCTTT - TRBV30 - TRBJ1-1
CASSIGQWNTEAFF TGTGCCAGTAGTATAGGACAATGGAACACTGAAGCTTTCTTT - TRBV19 - TRBJ1-1
CSVFEGNYGYTF TGCAGCGTTTTCGAGGGTAACTATGGCTACACCTTC - TRBV29-1 - TRBJ1-2
CASGLRTSGSSYEQYF TGTGCTAGTGGTTTGAGGACTAGCGGCTCCTCCTACGAGCAGTACTTC TRBD2 TRBV12-5 - TRBJ2-7
CASSSLGVAGGNEQFF TGTGCCAGCAGCTCCCTGGGCGTAGCGGGGGGAAATGAGCAGTTCTTC TRBD2 TRBV11-2 - TRBJ2-1
CASSPQRGTDTQYF TGTGCCAGCTCACCTCAGCGGGGCACAGATACGCAGTATTTT - TRBV18 once TRBJ2-3
CASSSTGAVSNNEQFF TGTGCCAGCAGCTCTACAGGGGCGGTTAGCAACAATGAGCAGTTCTTC TRBD1 TRBV7-8 - TRBJ2-1
CASSALQALSSYEQYF TGTGCCAGCAGTGCCCTACAGGCTCTAAGCTCCTACGAGCAGTACTTC - TRBV6-1 few TRBJ2-7
CASSQTWGSSYEQYF TGTGCCAGTAGCCAGACGTGGGGCAGCTCCTACGAGCAGTACTTC - TRBV19 - TRBJ2-7
CASSTRLDTQYF TGTGCCAGCAGTACTAGATTAGATACGCAGTATTTT - TRBV6-5 - TRBJ2-3
CAISAGQGYMNTEAFF TGTGCCATCAGCGCGGGACAGGGGTACATGAACACTGAAGCTTTCTTT TRBD1 TRBV10-3 - TRBJ1-1